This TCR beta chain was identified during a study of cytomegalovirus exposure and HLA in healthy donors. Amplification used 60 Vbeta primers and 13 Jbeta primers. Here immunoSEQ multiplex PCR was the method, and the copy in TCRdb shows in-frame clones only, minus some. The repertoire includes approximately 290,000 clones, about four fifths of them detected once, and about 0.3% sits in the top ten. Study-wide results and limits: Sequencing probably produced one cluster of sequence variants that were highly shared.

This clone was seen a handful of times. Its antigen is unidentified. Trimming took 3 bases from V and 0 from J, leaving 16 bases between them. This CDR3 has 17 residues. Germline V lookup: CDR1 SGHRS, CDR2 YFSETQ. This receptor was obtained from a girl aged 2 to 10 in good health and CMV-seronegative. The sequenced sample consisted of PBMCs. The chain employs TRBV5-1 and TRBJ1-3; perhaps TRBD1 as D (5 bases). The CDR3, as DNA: TGCGCCAGCAGCTCTTACGGGGCGGGGAGCTCTGGAAACACCATATATTTT. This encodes CASSSYGAGSSGNTIYF.